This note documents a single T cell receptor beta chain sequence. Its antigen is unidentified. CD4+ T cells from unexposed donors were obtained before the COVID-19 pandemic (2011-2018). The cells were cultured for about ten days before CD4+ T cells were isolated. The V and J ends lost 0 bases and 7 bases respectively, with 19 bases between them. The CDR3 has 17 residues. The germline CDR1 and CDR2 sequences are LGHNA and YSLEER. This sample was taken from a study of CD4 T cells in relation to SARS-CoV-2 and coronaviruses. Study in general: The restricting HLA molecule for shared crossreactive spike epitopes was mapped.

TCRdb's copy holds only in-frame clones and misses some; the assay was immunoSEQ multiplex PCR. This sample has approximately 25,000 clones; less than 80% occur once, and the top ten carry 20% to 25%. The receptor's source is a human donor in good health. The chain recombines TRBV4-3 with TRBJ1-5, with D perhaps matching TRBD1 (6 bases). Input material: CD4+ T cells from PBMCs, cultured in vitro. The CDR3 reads CASSQDGPRGVGQPQHF. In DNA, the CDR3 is TGCGCCAGCAGCCAAGACGGACCGAGGGGGGTAGGACAGCCCCAGCATTTT.